The 15 T cell receptor beta chains below come from one sample, sequenced in a study of blood T cell repertoires in COVID-19. Sequencing used immunoSEQ multiplex PCR; TCRdb keeps in-frame clones, though not all of them. The table has about 140,000 clones, over 80% seen once. The specimen sequenced was peripheral blood. The receptors shown here come from a woman between 50 and 59 years old with acute or convalescent COVID-19.

The J gene is TRBJ2-1, the V gene TRBV24-1, with D hard to call. V lost 4 bases and J 7 bases, leaving 10 bases between the germline ends. Per germline, CDR1 KGHDR and CDR2 SFDVKD. This CDR3 region has 13 residues. CDR3 loop: CATSDPTVNEQFF. The CDR3, as DNA: TGTGCCACCAGTGACCCCACGGTGAATGAGCAGTTCTTC.

J is TRBJ2-2 and V is TRBV18; maybe TRBD1 (6 bases). CDR3 length equals 18 residues. Deletions cut 0 bases from V and 2 bases from J, with 16 bases between. Per germline, CDR1 KGHSH and CDR2 LQKENI. CDR3 region: CASSPPSRQGLNTGELFF. CDR3 bases: TGTGCCAGCTCACCACCGAGTCGCCAGGGGCTCAACACCGGGGAGCTGTTTTTT. The variable domain in full, completed from reference TRBV18 and TRBJ2-2, reads NAGVMQNPRHLVRRRGQEARLRCSPMKGHSHVYWYRQLPEEGLKFMVYLQKENIIDESGMPKERFSAEFPKEGPSILRIQQVVRGDSAAYFCASSPPSRQGLNTGELFFGEGSRLTVL.

The gene calls are TRBV9 and TRBJ2-3, with 7 bases aligning to TRBD2. Unmatched junction bases numbered 12, after V lost 5 bases and J lost 3 bases. Germline V gene data show CDR1 as SGDLS and CDR2 as YYNGEE. This CDR3 is 16 amino acids long. This CDR3 is CASSLDSGPSTDTQYF. The CDR3 region has the DNA TGTGCCAGCAGTTTAGATAGCGGGCCCTCGACAGATACGCAGTATTTT.

This rearrangement joins TRBV2 to TRBJ1-2; 7 nucleotides agree with TRBD1. This CDR3 has 15 amino acids. Trimming cost V 4 bases and J 2 bases; bases outside gene matches: 7. CDR1 and CDR2 from the germline V gene are SNHLY and FYNNEI. CDR3 DNA sequence: TGTGCCAGCAGTGTAGTTGTGACAGGGAACTATGGCTACACCTTC. Translating gives CASSVVVTGNYGYTF.

The rearrangement links TRBV2 to TRBJ1-5; D ambiguous. The CDR3 runs to 13 residues. Trimming shortened V by 4 bases and J by 4 bases, and 8 bases separated the two germline ends. Germline V gene sequence: CDR1 SNHLY, CDR2 FYNNEI. CDR3 region: CASSVTGNQPQHF. The CDR3 coding sequence is TGTGCCAGCAGTGTGACTGGGAATCAGCCCCAGCATTTT.

J is TRBJ1-3 and V is TRBV7-8; D gene uncertain. Trimming stripped 1 base from V and 8 bases from J, with 15 bases between. The CDR3 has 15 residues. Germline assignment: CDR1 SGHVS and CDR2 FQNEAQ. The CDR3, as DNA: TGTGCCAGCAGCTTAGTGGCAGAGAGAGGCGACACCATATATTTT. Its protein product is CASSLVAERGDTIYF.

The chain carries TRBV19 and TRBJ1-1, with D possibly being TRBD1 (5 bases). V was shortened by 5 bases and J by 0 bases, with 13 bases between the two germline ends. Germline CDR1 reads LNHDA; CDR2 reads SQIVND (reference sequence). CDR3 length equals 15 residues. In DNA form, the CDR3 reads TGTGCCAGTAGTCCCTCAGGGATTATGAACACTGAAGCTTTCTTT. As protein: CASSPSGIMNTEAFF.

The V call is TRBV27, the J call TRBJ1-1, with a possible D match to TRBD1 (5 bases). Between the trimmed V and J ends, which lost 3 bases and 5 bases, there was a span of 19 bases. The CDR3 runs to 16 residues. CDR1 is MNHEY and CDR2 is SMNVEV in the germline V gene (reference sequence). The DNA of the CDR3 is TGTGCCAGCAGTTTGGGGTTCTCCCGGCGGGGGACTGAAGCTTTCTTT. Amino acid sequence: CASSLGFSRRGTEAFF.

The V and J genes are TRBV5-6 and TRBJ2-7, with a weak D call TRBD1 (6 bases). This CDR3 region has 15 residues. Germline V lookup: CDR1 SGHDT, CDR2 YYEEEE. V gave up 0 bases and J gave up 9 bases, with 19 bases separating them. The CDR3 loop reads CASSLAARAKGVQYF. The CDR3 coding sequence is TGTGCCAGCAGCTTGGCCGCCAGGGCCAAGGGGGTGCAGTACTTC.

CDR3 DNA sequence: TGTGCCAGCATCAGCGCGGAGGCGAACACCGGGGAGCTGTTTTTT. Residues: CASISAEANTGELFF. The V and J genes are TRBV2 and TRBJ2-2; possible D gene TRBD2, 5 bases. The CDR3 loop spans 15 amino acids. Germline V gene sequence: CDR1 SNHLY, CDR2 FYNNEI. V lost 7 bases and J lost 0, with 12 bases in between.

The chain has TRBV5-6 and TRBJ1-6; 8 positions agree with TRBD1. The CDR3 has 15 residues. Germline CDR1 and CDR2: SGHDT and YYEEEE. The V gene end was trimmed by 4 bases and the J gene end by 7 bases; junction bases not matched to a gene: 7. In DNA form, the CDR3 reads TGTGCCAGCAGCATACCCCAGGGGGCCAATTCACCCCTCCACTTT. Its translation is CASSIPQGANSPLHF. Full variable domain (remainder filled in from reference TRBV5-6 and TRBJ1-6): DAGVTQSPTHLIKTRGQQVTLRCSPKSGHDTVSWYQQALGQGPQFIFQYYEEEERQRGNFPDRFSGHQFPNYSSELNVNALLLGDSALYLCASSIPQGANSPLHFGNGTRLTVT.

The chain uses TRBV2 and TRBJ2-2; D is unresolved. Trimming cost V 0 bases and J 3 bases, with 5 bases left between them. CDR1 is SNHLY, CDR2 FYNNEI, per germline. The CDR3 is made up of 14 amino acids. The CDR3 region is CASSEATYTGELFF. In nucleotides, the CDR3 is TGTGCCAGCAGTGAAGCGACTTACACCGGGGAGCTGTTTTTT.

The gene calls are TRBV5-8 and TRBJ1-3; TRBD1 agrees at 7 bases. The CDR3 is 15 residues long. Trimming took 3 bases from V and 0 from J; bases not matched to a gene: 3. Germline-derived CDR1 and CDR2 are SGHTS and YDEGEE. The CDR3: CASSWGDSSGNTIYF. The CDR3 DNA is TGTGCCAGCAGCTGGGGGGACAGCTCTGGAAACACCATATATTTT.

The rearrangement joins TRBV7-8 to TRBJ1-3; D ambiguous. This CDR3 has 14 amino acids. The V gene lost 5 bases and the J gene lost 0 bases, with 8 bases spanning the gap. Germline CDR1 is SGHVS and CDR2 is FQNEAQ. CDR3 region: CASSNRGSGNTIYF. Written as DNA, the CDR3 is TGTGCCAGCAGCAACCGGGGCTCTGGAAACACCATATATTTT. Full variable domain (remainder filled in from reference TRBV7-8 and TRBJ1-3): GAGVSQSPRYKVAKRGQDVALRCDPISGHVSLFWYQQALGQGPEFLTYFQNEAQLDKSGLPSDRFFAERPEGSVSTLKIQRTQQEDSAVYLCASSNRGSGNTIYFGEGSWLTVV.

The DNA for the CDR3 is TGTGCCAGCAGCACGGGACTAGCGGGAGTCTATGAGCAGTTCTTC. Amino acid sequence: CASSTGLAGVYEQFF. J is TRBJ2-1 and V is TRBV6-5; 14 bases map to TRBD2. Germline lookup yields CDR1 MNHEY and CDR2 SVGAGI. The CDR3 spans 15 residues. Trimming cost V 6 bases and J 8 bases; bases outside gene matches: 6.